The entry below gives a single TCR beta chain sequence along with its context. Its antigen is unidentified. Germline values: CDR1 SEHNR, CDR2 FQNEAQ (reference sequence). The length of the CDR3 is 14 residues. Between the trimmed V and J ends, which lost 7 bases and 3 bases, there was a span of 15 bases. TCRdb analysed the RT-PCR reads with MiXCR anew, one entry per CDR3 protein. The sample consists of hundreds of thousands of distinct CDR3 sequences, around 20% of them appearing once. This entry belongs to a study of response to subunit inactivated influenza vaccine. Overall study findings and caveats: Every seasonal influenza vaccination brings in few new T cells, the authors suggested.

This specimen consisted of PBMCs from blood, obtained about 5 days after vaccination. The origin of this receptor is a man over 45 who received an inactivated influenza vaccine. The chain couples TRBV7-9 to TRBJ2-5; tentatively, D is TRBD2 (5 bases). The CDR3 region is CASTRSNGEETQYF. CDR3 sequence (DNA): TGTGCCAGCACCAGAAGTAACGGGGAAGAGACCCAGTACTTC.